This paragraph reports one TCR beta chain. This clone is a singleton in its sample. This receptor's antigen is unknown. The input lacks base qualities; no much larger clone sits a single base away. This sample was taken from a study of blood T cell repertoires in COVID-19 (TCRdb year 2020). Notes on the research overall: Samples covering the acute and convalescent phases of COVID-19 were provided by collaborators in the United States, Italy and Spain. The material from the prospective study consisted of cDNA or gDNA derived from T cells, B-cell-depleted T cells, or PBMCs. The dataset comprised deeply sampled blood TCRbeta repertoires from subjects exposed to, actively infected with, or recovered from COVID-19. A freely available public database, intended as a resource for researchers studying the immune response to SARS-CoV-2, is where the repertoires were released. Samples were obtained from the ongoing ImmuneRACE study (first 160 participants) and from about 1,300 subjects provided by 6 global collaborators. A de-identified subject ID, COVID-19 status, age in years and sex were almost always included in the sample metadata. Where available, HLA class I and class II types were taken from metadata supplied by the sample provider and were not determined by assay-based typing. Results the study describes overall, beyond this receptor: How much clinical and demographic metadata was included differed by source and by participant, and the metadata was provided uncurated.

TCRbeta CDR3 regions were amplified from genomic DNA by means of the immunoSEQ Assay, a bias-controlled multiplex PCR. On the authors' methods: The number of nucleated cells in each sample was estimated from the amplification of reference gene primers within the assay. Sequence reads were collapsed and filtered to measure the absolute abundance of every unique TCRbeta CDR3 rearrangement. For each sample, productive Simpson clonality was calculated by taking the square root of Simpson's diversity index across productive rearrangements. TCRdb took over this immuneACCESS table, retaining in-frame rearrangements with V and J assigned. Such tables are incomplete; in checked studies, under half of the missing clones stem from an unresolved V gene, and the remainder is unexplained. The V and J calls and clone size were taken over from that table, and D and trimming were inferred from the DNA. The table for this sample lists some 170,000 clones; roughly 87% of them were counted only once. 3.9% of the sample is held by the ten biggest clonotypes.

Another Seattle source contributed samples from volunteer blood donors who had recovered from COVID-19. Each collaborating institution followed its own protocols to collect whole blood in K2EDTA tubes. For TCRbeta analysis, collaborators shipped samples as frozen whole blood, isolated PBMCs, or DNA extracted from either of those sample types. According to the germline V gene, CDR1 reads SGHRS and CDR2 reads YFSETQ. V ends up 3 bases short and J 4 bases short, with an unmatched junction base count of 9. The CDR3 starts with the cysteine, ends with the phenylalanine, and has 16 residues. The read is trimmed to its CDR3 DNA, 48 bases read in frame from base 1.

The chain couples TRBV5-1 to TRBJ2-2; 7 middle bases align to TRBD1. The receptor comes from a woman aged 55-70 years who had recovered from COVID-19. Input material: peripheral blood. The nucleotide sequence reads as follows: TGCGCCAGCAGCTCACCGGGACAGAGTGTCACCGGGGAGCTGTTTTTT. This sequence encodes CASSSPGQSVTGELFF. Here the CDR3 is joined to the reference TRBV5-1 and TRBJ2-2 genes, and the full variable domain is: KAGVTQTPRYLIKTRGQQVTLSCSPISGHRSVSWYQQTPGQGLQFLFEYFSETQRNKGNFPGRFSGRQFSNSRSEMNVSTLELGDSALYLCASSSPGQSVTGELFFGEGSRLTVL.